A selection of T cell receptor beta chains follows, all from one sample in a study of read filtering for tumor transcriptome and immune sequencing. TCRdb ran MiXCR on the reads and lists one entry per CDR3 protein. The sample includes 5,000 to 6,500 distinct CDR3 sequences, 23% seen only once; the top ten take less than 60%. Sequencing input: a population of CD138-negative cells sorted from bone marrow. These receptors all stem from a donor at least 40 years old with multiple myeloma. Both conserved end residues are part of each CDR3. The order of the fields is V gene, clone size, J gene, D gene, CDR3 protein. A D gene is named only where the DNA matches it firmly. Clone size is shown for a subset of rows, as once, few, many or a class of expanded clone.

>TRBV18|many|TRBJ2-1|TRBD2
CASSPETSGARNEQFF
>TRBV11-3|-|TRBJ2-7|-
CASSPCYSGRSEQYF
>TRBV7-3|many|TRBJ2-1|TRBD2
CASSPIAGGSSYNEQFF
>TRBV4-2|-|TRBJ2-1|TRBD2
CARRQDVGLASEQFF
>TRBV28|medium-sized|TRBJ2-7|-
CASSAHRGTYEQYF
>TRBV12-3/TRBV12-4|medium-sized|TRBJ2-1|-
CASSLTSQNPYNEQFF
>TRBV5-5|few|TRBJ2-3|-
CANPWALSGATDTQYF
>TRBV20-1|few|TRBJ2-7|-
CSATVTSEQYF
>TRBV6-5|many|TRBJ2-2|-
CASSFTGTGELFF
>TRBV19|many|TRBJ2-1|TRBD2
CASSIGPGTKGTDEQFF
>TRBV29-1|many|TRBJ1-1|-
CSVGGGNTEAFF
>TRBV3-1|many|TRBJ2-7|-
CASSQGGKTRHEQYF
>TRBV12-3/TRBV12-4|many|TRBJ2-1|TRBD2
CASSFSTSDWNEQFF
>TRBV18|medium-sized|TRBJ2-7|-
CASSPGYEQYF
>TRBV6-2/TRBV6-3|-|TRBJ1-5|-
CASSYSRNQPQHF
>TRBV2|many|TRBJ2-1|TRBD2
CASRKEAGGYNEQFF
>TRBV7-9|many|TRBJ2-5|-
CASSLEGRETQYF
>TRBV20-1|many|TRBJ2-1|-
CSATHVGSGEQFF
>TRBV7-2|many|TRBJ2-3|TRBD2
CASSLWREKDTQYF
>TRBV28|-|TRBJ1-1|-
CASISTGTANTESFF
>TRBV7-2|many|TRBJ2-6|-
CASSLEGGRSGANVLTF
>TRBV6-1|-|TRBJ2-5|TRBD2
CASSEAPSGAQETQYF
>TRBV24-1|many|TRBJ2-7|TRBD2
CATSGGSDGTSDEQYF
>TRBV30|many|TRBJ1-1|-
CAWRHHQNTEAFF
>TRBV6-2/TRBV6-3|many|TRBJ2-1|TRBD2
CASSYTRGTSENNEQFF
>TRBV12-3/TRBV12-4|many|TRBJ1-5|-
CASANFQGPGQPQHF
>TRBV29-1|many|TRBJ2-2|TRBD2
CSARTSGGFTGELFF
>TRBV20-1|many|TRBJ2-1|-
CSARGGTGFYNEQFF
>TRBV13|-|TRBJ1-2|TRBD1
CASSQPEGQLGYTF
>TRBV30|many|TRBJ1-3|-
CAWKRQPGNTIYF
>TRBV10-3|once|TRBJ2-3|-
CATGGASTDTQYF
>TRBV6-5|many|TRBJ1-2|-
CASSQRVSHGYTF
>TRBV6-2/TRBV6-3|many|TRBJ2-7|-
CASSYLAETDCEQYF